This TCR beta chain was sequenced during a study of patients and donors after allogeneic stem cell transplantation. MiXCR, applied by TCRdb to the RT-PCR reads, yields one record per CDR3 protein. Among roughly 940,000 distinct CDR3 sequences, about 20% were seen once, and the ten largest hold roughly 6.4%. This clonotype was seen a few times. The sequencing sample was made of blood, either unsorted or a sorted T cell fraction (not recorded which). The receptor comes from a human donor who was either an allogeneic HSCT recipient or a stem cell or donor lymphocyte infusion donor (not recorded which). It is not recorded whose cells these are; they may come from a transplant donor.

This CDR3 reads CAISDLLRGRSSGNTIYF. The CDR3 nucleotides read TGTGCCATCAGTGATCTCCTACGGGGCCGGAGCTCTGGAAACACCATATATTTT. The rearrangement uses TRBV10-3 and TRBJ1-3; D perhaps matches TRBD1 (5 bases). V lost 3 bases, J lost 0 bases, and 18 bases lay in between. The CDR3 is made up of 18 amino acids. CDR1 is ENHRY and CDR2 is SYGVKD in the germline V gene.